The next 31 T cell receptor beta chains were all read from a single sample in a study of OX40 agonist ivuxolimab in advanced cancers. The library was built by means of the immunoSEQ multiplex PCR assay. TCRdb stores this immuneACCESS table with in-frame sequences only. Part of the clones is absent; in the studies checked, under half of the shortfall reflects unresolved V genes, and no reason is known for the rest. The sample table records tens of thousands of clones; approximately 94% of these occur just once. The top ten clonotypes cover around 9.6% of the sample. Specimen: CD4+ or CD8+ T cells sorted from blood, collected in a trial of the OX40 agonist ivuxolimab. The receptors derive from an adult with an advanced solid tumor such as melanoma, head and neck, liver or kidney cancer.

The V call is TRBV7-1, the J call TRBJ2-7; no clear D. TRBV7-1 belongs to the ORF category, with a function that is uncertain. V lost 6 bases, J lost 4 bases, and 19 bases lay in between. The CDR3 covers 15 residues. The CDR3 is CASRVYGSVSYEQYF. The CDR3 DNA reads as TGTGCCAGCAGGGTTTATGGATCCGTAAGTTACGAGCAGTACTTC.

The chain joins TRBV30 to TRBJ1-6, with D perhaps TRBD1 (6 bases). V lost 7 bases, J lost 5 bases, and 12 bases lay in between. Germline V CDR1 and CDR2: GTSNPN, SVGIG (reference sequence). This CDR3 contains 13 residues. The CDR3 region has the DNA TGTGCCTTACCAGGGGTGGATAATTCACCCCTCCACTTT. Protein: CALPGVDNSPLHF.

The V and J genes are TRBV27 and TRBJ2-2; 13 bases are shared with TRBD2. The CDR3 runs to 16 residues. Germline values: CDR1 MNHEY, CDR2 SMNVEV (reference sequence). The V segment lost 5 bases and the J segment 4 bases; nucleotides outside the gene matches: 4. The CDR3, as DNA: TGTGCCAGCAGTCCCGGACTAGCGGGAGCCACCGGGGAGCTGTTTTTT. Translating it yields CASSPGLAGATGELFF.

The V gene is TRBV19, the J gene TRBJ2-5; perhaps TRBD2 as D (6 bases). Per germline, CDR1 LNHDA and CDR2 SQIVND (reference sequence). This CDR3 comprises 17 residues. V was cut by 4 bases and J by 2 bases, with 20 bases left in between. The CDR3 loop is CASSTYLGYGRQETQYF. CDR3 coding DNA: TGTGCCAGTAGTACCTACCTTGGGTATGGGAGGCAAGAGACCCAGTACTTC.

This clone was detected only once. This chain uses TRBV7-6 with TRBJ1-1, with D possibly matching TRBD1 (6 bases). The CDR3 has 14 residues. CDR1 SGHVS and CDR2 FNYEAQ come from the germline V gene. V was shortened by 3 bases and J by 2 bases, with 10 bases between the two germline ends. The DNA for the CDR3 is TGTGCCAGCAGCTTCGGGACATCTAACACTGAAGCTTTCTTT. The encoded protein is CASSFGTSNTEAFF.

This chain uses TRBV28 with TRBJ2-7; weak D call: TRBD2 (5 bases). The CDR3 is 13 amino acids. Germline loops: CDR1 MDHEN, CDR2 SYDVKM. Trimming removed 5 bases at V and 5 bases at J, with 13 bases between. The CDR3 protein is CASSPMTRDEQYF. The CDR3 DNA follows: TGTGCCAGCAGTCCTATGACGAGGGACGAGCAGTACTTC.

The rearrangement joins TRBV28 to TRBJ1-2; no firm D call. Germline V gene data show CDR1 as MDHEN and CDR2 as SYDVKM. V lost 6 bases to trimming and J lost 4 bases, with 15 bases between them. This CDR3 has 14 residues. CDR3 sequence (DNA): TGTGCCAGCAGCCCCTCCTCGCGCGTCTATGGCTACACCTTC. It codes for CASSPSSRVYGYTF.

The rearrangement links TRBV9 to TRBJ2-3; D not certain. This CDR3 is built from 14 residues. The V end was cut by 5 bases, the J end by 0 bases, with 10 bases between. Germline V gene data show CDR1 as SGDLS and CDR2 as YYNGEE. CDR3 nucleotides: TGTGCCAGCAGTTTTGAGAGGAGCACAGATACGCAGTATTTT. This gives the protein CASSFERSTDTQYF.

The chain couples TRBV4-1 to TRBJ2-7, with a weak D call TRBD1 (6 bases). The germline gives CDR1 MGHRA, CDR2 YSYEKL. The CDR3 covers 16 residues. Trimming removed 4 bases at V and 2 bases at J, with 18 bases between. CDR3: CASSPWGTTGTYEQYF. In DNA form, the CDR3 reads TGCGCCAGCAGCCCATGGGGGACAACCGGGACCTACGAGCAGTACTTC.

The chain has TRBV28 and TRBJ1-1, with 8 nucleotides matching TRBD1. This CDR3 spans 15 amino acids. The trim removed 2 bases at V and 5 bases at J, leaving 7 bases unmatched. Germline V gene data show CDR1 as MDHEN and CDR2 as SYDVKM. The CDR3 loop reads CASSLIPRGRTEAFF. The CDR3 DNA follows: TGTGCCAGCAGTTTAATTCCCAGGGGGCGGACTGAAGCTTTCTTT.

CDR3 sequence: CASSSDGGAAGNEQFF. The CDR3 DNA reads TGTGCCAGCAGCTCCGATGGAGGGGCCGCGGGCAATGAGCAGTTCTTC. The J gene is TRBJ2-1, the V gene TRBV9; a possible D gene is TRBD2 (6 bases). The germline V gene encodes CDR1 SGDLS and CDR2 YYNGEE. The CDR3 sequence is 16 residues long. With 4 bases removed from V and 6 bases from J, the gap between germline ends came to 20 bases. Based on the CDR3 plus reference TRBV9 and TRBJ2-1, the full variable domain is DSGVTQTPKHLITATGQRVTLRCSPRSGDLSVYWYQQSLDQGLQFLIQYYNGEERAKGNILERFSAQQFPDLHSELNLSSLELGDSALYFCASSSDGGAAGNEQFFGPGTRLTVL.

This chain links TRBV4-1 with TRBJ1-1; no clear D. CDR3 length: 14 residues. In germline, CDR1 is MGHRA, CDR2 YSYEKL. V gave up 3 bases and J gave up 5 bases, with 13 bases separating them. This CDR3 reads CASSQEGVSTEAFF. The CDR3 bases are TGCGCCAGCAGCCAGGAGGGTGTTTCGACTGAAGCTTTCTTT.

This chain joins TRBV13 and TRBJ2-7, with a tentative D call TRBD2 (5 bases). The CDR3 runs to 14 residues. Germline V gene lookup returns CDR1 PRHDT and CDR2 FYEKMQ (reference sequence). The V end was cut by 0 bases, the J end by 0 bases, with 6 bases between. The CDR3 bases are TGTGCCAGCAGCTTAGGCGGGAACTCCTACGAGCAGTACTTC. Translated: CASSLGGNSYEQYF. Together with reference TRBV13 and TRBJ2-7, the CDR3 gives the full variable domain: AAGVIQSPRHLIKEKRETATLKCYPIPRHDTVYWYQQGPGQDPQFLISFYEKMQSDKGSIPDRFSAQQFSDYHSELNMSSLELGDSALYFCASSLGGNSYEQYFGPGTRLTVT.

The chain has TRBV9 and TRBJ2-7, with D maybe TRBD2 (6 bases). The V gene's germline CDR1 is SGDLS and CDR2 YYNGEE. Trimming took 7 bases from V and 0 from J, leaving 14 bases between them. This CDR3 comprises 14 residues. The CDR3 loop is CASSRDSSSYEQYF. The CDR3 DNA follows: TGTGCCAGCTCACGGGACTCGTCCTCCTACGAGCAGTACTTC.

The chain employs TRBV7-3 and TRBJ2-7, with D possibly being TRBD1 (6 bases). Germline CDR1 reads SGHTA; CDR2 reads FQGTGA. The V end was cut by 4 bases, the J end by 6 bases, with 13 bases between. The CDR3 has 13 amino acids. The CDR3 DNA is TGTGCCAGCAGCTCGACAGGAGGCGGCGAGCAGTACTTC. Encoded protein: CASSSTGGGEQYF.

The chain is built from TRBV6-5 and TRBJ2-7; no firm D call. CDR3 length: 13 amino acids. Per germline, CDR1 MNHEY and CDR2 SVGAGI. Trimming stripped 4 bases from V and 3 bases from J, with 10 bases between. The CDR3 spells CASSSRLGYEQYF. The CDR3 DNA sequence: TGTGCCAGCAGTTCGCGGTTGGGCTACGAGCAGTACTTC.

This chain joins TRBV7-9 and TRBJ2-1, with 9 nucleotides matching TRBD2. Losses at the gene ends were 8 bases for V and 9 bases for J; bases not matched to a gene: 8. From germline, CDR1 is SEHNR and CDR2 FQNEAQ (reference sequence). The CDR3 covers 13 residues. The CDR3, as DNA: TGTGCCAGCGAGGCGGGAGGGCAGGCTGAGCAGTTCTTC. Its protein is CASEAGGQAEQFF. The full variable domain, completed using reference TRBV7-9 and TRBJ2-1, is DTGVSQNPRHKITKRGQNVTFRCDPISEHNRLYWYRQTLGQGPEFLTYFQNEAQLEKSRLLSDRFSAERPKGSFSTLEIQRTEQGDSAMYLCASEAGGQAEQFFGPGTRLTVL.

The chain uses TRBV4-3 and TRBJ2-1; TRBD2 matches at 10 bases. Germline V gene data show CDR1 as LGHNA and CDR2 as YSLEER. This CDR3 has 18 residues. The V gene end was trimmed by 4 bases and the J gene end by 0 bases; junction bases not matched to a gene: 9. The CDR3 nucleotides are TGCGCCAGCAGCCCTCTAGCGGGAGTCCCCAGCTCCTACAATGAGCAGTTCTTC. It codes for CASSPLAGVPSSYNEQFF.

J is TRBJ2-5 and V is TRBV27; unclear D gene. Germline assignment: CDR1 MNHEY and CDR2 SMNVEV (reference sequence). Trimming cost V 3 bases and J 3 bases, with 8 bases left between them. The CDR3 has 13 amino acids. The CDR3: CASSFRSEETQYF. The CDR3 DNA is TGTGCCAGCAGTTTTAGAAGTGAAGAGACCCAGTACTTC.

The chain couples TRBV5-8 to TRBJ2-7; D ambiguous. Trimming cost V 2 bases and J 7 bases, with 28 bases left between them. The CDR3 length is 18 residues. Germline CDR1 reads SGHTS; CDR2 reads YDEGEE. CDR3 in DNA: TGTGCCAGCAGCTTCCGATGGGGTCAGGACCCCTTGGGTGAGGAGCAGTACTTC. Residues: CASSFRWGQDPLGEEQYF.

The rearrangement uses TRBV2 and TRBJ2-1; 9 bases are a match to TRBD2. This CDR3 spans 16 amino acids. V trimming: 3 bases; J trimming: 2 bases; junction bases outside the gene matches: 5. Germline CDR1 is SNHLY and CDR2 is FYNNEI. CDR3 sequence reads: CASSEATSGPYNEQFF. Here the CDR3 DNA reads TGTGCCAGCAGTGAGGCGACTAGCGGACCCTACAATGAGCAGTTCTTC.

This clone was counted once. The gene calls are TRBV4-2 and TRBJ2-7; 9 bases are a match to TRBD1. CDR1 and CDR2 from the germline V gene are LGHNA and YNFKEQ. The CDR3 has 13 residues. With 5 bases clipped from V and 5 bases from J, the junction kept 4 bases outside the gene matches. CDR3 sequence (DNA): TGTGCCAGCAGCTGGGGACAGGGCAACGAGCAGTACTTC. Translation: CASSWGQGNEQYF.

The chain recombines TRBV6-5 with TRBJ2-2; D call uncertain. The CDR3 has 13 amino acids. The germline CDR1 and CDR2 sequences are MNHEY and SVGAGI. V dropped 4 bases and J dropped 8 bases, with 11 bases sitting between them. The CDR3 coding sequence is TGTGCCAGCAGTTCCCTTTTGGTTGGGGAGCTGTTTTTT. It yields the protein CASSSLLVGELFF.

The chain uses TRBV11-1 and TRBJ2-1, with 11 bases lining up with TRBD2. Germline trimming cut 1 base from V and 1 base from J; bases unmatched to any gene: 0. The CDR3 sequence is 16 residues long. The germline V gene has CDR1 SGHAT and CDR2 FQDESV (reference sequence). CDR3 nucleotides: TGTGCCAGCAGCTTAGGACTAGCGGGATCCTACAATGAGCAGTTCTTC. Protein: CASSLGLAGSYNEQFF.

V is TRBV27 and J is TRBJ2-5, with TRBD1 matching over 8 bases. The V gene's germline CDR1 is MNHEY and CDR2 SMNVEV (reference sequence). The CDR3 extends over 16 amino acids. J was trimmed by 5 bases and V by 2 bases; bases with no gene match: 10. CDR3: CASSLTQGAPPETQYF. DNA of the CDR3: TGTGCCAGCAGTTTAACGCAGGGGGCGCCCCCGGAGACCCAGTACTTC.

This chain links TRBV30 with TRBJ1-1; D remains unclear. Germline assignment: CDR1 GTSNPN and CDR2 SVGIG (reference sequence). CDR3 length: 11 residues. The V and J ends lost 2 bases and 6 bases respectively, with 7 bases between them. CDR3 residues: CAWSHGPEAFF. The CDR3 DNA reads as TGTGCCTGGAGTCATGGTCCTGAAGCTTTCTTT.

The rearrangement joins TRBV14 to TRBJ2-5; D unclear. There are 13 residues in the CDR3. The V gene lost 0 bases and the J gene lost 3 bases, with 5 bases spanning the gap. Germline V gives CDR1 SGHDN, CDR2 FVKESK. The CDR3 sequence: CASSQDLEETQYF. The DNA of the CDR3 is TGTGCCAGCAGCCAAGACCTTGAAGAGACCCAGTACTTC.

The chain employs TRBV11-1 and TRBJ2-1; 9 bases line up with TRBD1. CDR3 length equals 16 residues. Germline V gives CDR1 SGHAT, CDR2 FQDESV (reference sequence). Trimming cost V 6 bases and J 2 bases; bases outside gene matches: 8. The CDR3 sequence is CASSNPGQGTYNEQFF. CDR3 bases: TGTGCCAGCAGTAATCCGGGACAGGGAACCTACAATGAGCAGTTCTTC.

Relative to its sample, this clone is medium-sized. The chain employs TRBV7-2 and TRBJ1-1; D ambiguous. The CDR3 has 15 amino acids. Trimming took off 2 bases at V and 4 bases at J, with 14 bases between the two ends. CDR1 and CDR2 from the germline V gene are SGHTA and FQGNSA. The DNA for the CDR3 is TGTGCCAGCAGCTTAATTTTATCGGGGTCCACTGAAGCTTTCTTT. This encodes CASSLILSGSTEAFF.

The CDR3 reads CASSLSRVGNSPLHF. CDR3 in DNA: TGTGCCAGCAGTTTAAGCAGGGTTGGAAATTCACCCCTCCACTTT. J is TRBJ1-6 and V is TRBV28; a possible D gene is TRBD1 (5 bases). Germline CDR1 MDHEN, CDR2 SYDVKM. Trimming removed 2 bases at V and 7 bases at J, with 12 bases between. This CDR3 is 15 amino acids long.

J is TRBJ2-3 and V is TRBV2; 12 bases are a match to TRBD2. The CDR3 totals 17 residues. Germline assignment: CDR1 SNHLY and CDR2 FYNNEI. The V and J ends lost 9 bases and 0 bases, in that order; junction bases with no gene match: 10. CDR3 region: CASYVGLAGFSTDTQYF. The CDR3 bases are TGTGCCAGTTATGTGGGACTAGCGGGCTTCAGCACAGATACGCAGTATTTT.